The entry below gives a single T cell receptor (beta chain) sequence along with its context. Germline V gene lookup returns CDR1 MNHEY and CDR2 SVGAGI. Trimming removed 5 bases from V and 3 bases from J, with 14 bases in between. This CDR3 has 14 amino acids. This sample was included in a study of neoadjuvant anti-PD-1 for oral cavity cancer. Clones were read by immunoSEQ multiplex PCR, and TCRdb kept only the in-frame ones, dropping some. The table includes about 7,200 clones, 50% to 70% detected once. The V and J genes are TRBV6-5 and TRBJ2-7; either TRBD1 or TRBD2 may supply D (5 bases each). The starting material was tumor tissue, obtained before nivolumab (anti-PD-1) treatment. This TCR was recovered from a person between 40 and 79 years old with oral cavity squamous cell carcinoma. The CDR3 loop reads CASSVEVGDYEQYF. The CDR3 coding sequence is TGTGCCAGCAGTGTAGAAGTGGGGGACTACGAGCAGTACTTC.